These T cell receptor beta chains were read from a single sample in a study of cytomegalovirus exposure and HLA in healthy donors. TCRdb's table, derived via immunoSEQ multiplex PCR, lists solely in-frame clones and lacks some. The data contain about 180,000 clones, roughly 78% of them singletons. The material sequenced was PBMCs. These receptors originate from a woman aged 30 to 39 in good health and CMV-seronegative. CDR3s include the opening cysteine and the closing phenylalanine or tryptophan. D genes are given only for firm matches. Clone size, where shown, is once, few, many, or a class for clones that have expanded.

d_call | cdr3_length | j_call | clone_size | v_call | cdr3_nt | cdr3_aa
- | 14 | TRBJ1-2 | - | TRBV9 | TGTGCCAGCAGCGCCCGGGATGTACCTCATGGCTACACCTTC | CASSARDVPHGYTF
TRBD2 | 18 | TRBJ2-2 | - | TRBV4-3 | TGCGCCAGCAGCCAAGAACTCGGGACTAGCGGGGGGACCGGGGAGCTGTTTTTT | CASSQELGTSGGTGELFF
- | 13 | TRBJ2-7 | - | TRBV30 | TGTGCCTGGAGTGTAAGCTACTCCTACGAGCAGTACTTC | CAWSVSYSYEQYF
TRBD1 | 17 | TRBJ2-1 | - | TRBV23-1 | TGCGCCAGCAGTCATACATATAGGGACAGGGGACTGGATGAGCAGTTCTTC | CASSHTYRDRGLDEQFF
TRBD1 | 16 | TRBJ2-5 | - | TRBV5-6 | TGTGCCAGCAGCTTGGCAGGACAGGGGACTAAAGAGACCCAGTACTTC | CASSLAGQGTKETQYF
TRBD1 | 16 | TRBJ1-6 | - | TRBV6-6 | TGTGCCAGCACCACTCAGGGGGCTTTAGGGGATTCACCCCTCCACTTT | CASTTQGALGDSPLHF
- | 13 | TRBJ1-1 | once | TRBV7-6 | TGTGCCAGCAGCAGCACAGGGAGCACTGAAGCTTTCTTT | CASSSTGSTEAFF
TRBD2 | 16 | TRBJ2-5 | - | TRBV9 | TGTGCCAGCAGCCCGCCAGGGAGGGAGTTTCAAGAGACCCAGTACTTC | CASSPPGREFQETQYF
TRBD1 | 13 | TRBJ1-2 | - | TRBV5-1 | TGCGCCAGCAGCAGGGGACAGGGAAGTCCTTACACCTTC | CASSRGQGSPYTF
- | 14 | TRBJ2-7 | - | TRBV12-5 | TGTGCTAGTGGCCCAGGGGTCGGCGCCTACGAGCAGTACTTC | CASGPGVGAYEQYF
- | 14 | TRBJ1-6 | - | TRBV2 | TGTGCCAGCAGTTCTATGCGGTTAAATTCACCCCTCCACTTT | CASSSMRLNSPLHF
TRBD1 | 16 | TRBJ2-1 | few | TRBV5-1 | TGCGCCAGCAGCTTGGACGGGACAGGGCTTACGAATGAGCAGTTCTTC | CASSLDGTGLTNEQFF
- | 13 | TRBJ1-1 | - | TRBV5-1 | TGCGCCAGTAAGCTACAGGGTTTGACTGAAGCTTTCTTT | CASKLQGLTEAFF
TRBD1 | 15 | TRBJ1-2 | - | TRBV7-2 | TGTGCCAGCAGTAGAGAAGGACAGGGAGCCTATGGCTACACCTTC | CASSREGQGAYGYTF
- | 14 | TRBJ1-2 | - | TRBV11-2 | TGTGCCAGCAGCTACCCGCAGGGAAACTATGGCTACACCTTC | CASSYPQGNYGYTF
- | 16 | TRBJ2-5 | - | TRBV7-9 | TGTGCCAGCAGCTTATTAACAGGACCGTACCAAGAGACCCAGTACTTC | CASSLLTGPYQETQYF
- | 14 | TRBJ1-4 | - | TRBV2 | TGTGCCAGCAGTGAGAGTCTTACTAATGAAAAACTGTTTTTT | CASSESLTNEKLFF
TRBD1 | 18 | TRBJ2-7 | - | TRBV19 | TGTGCCAGTAGTATCGCCCACCCGGACAGGGGTTTCTTCTACGAGCAGTACTTC | CASSIAHPDRGFFYEQYF
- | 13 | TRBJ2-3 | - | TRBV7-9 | TGTGCCAGCAGCTTAAACTCAGGAGATACGCAGTATTTT | CASSLNSGDTQYF
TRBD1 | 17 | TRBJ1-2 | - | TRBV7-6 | TGTGCCAGCAGCTTATTCCCCCCCGACAGGGATATCCATGGCTACACCTTC | CASSLFPPDRDIHGYTF
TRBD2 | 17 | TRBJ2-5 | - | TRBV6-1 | TGTGCCAGCAGTGAAGCTTGGACTAGCCCGGGGGGGGAGACCCAGTACTTC | CASSEAWTSPGGETQYF
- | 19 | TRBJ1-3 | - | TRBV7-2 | TGTGCCAGCAGCTTAGTTTACGCCAGGGCCGGCTTCCCTGGAAACACCATATATTTT | CASSLVYARAGFPGNTIYF
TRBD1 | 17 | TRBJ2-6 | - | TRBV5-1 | TGCGCCAGCAACCGCCTGGGACAGGGATCCGGGGCCAACGTCCTGACTTTC | CASNRLGQGSGANVLTF
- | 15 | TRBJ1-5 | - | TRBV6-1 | TGTGCCAGCAGTGAAGCACAGGTCTCCAATCAGCCCCAGCATTTT | CASSEAQVSNQPQHF
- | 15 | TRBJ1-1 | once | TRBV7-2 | TGTGCCAGCAGCTTAGAGTTTACAGTGAACACTGAAGCTTTCTTT | CASSLEFTVNTEAFF
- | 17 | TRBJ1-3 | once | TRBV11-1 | TGTGCCAGCAGCTTATACCGAGGACAGCTCTCTGGAAACACCATATATTTT | CASSLYRGQLSGNTIYF
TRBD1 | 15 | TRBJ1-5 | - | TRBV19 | TGTGCCAGTACCAAGACAGGGCCCTACAATCAGCCCCAGCATTTT | CASTKTGPYNQPQHF
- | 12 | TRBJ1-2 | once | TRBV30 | TGTGCCTGGAGGGGAGAGTACTATGGCTACACCTTC | CAWRGEYYGYTF
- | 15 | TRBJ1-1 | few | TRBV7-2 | TGTGCCAGCACCTCCCGGGCAGGGCCAAACACTGAAGCTTTCTTT | CASTSRAGPNTEAFF
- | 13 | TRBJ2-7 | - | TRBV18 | TGTGCCAGCTCACCAGGAATAGCCGGCGAGCAGTACTTC | CASSPGIAGEQYF
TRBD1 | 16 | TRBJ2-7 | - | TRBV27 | TGTGCCAGCACTCACTCAGGGGGCGATAAGGTCTACGAGCAGTACTTC | CASTHSGGDKVYEQYF
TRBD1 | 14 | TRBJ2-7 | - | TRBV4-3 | TGCGCCAGCAGCCCCCGACAGGGGGCATACGAGCAGTACTTC | CASSPRQGAYEQYF
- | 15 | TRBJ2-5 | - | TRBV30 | TGTGCCTGGGTTGGCCCCGGGGGTGGGTCACAGACCCAGTACTTC | CAWVGPGGGSQTQYF
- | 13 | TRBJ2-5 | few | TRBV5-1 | TGCGCCAGCAGCTTAAACCCAGAAGAGACCCAGTACTTC | CASSLNPEETQYF
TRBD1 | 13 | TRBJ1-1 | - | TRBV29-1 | TGCAGCGGGGACAGTTCCATGAACACTGAAGCTTTCTTT | CSGDSSMNTEAFF
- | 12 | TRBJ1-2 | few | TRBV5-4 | TGTGCCAGCAGCTCGGGACACGGGTTCTACACCTTC | CASSSGHGFYTF
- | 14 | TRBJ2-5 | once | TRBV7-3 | TGTGCCAGCAGCTTAATGGCCGGGAGTGAGACCCAGTACTTC | CASSLMAGSETQYF